This T cell receptor beta chain was identified in a study of cytomegalovirus exposure and HLA in healthy donors. The primer mix had 60 Vbeta and 13 Jbeta primers. Sequenced by immunoSEQ multiplex PCR; TCRdb stores in-frame clones only, minus some. The repertoire holds 60,000 to 90,000 clones, with 70% to 80% as singletons. With respect to this clone: Its antigen is still unknown.

V lost 1 base and J lost 5, with 3 bases in between. The CDR3 is 12 residues long. The germline V gene encodes CDR1 WSHSY and CDR2 SAAADI. Study results and limitations: In the analysis, some V segments, TRBV6-2 and TRBV6-3 included, were excluded as indistinguishable.

Each donor was healthy, and each was a bone marrow donor. Material: PBMCs. The receptor was derived from a woman between 45 and 65 years old in good health and CMV-seropositive. The chain joins TRBV10-2 to TRBJ1-5; D unclear. In DNA form, the CDR3 reads TGCGCCAGCAGTGAGTTCGATCAGCCCCAGCATTTT. Residues: CASSEFDQPQHF.